The rows below give T cell receptor beta chains drawn from one sample of a study of T cell repertoires in cytomegalovirus infection. A single record per CDR3 protein comes from TCRdb applying MiXCR to the reads. Here the sample spans 300,000 to 400,000 distinct CDR3 sequences, 15% to 20% being singletons. Sequences were obtained from PBMCs. The receptors originated from a human donor in good health (CMV status not recorded). Some clones in this sample may be carry-over from other donors' samples. The conserved cysteine and the conserved F or W are not part of the CDR3 here.

v_gene	j_gene	CDR3aa
TRBV18	TRBJ2-7	ASSAGQRPYEQY
TRBV6-1	TRBJ2-5	ASSEDVWGETQY
TRBV7-9	TRBJ2-1	ASSPLQGTEQF
TRBV7-2	TRBJ2-3	ASSTQGLGDTQY
TRBV7-2	TRBJ2-3	ASSRGLASDTQY
TRBV10-3	TRBJ2-5	AISESGLGGETQY
TRBV5-4	TRBJ2-5	ASSLMLRGGRGETQY
TRBV7-2	TRBJ2-2	ASSLNGAVTTNTGELF
TRBV7-6	TRBJ2-5	ASRIGYQETQY
TRBV7-8	TRBJ2-1	ASSAQKSSYNEQF